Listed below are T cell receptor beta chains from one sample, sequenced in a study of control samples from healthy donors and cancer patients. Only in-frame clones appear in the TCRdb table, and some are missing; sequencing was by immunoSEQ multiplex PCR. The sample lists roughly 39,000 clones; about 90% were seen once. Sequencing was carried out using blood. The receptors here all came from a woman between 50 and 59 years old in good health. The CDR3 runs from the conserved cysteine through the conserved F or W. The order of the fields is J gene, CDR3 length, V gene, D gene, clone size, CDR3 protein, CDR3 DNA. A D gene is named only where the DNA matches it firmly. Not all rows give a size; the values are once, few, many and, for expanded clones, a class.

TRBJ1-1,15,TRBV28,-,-,CASSLLAELRPQAFF,TGTGCCAGCAGTTTATTAGCCGAACTCCGGCCACAAGCTTTCTTT
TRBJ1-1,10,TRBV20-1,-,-,CSAGRTEAFF,TGCAGTGCCGGGAGGACTGAAGCTTTCTTT
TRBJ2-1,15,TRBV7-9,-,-,CASSLTGHGFNEQFF,TGTGCCAGCAGCTTAACGGGGCATGGGTTCAATGAGCAGTTCTTC
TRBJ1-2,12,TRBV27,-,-,CASIRSDYGYTF,TGTGCCAGCATCCGGTCTGACTATGGCTACACCTTC
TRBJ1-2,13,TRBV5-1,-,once,CASSLEQGDGYTF,TGCGCCAGCAGCTTGGAGCAGGGCGATGGCTACACCTTC
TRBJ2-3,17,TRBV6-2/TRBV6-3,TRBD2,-,CASSYPLLAGGQDTQYF,TGTGCCAGCAGTTACCCGCTCCTAGCGGGGGGGCAAGATACGCAGTATTTT
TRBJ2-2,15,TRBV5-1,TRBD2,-,CASRTSGGNTGELFF,TGCGCCAGCAGAACCAGCGGGGGGAACACCGGGGAGCTGTTTTTT
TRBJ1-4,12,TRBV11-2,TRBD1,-,CASSQGVEKLFF,TGTGCCAGCAGCCAGGGGGTTGAAAAACTGTTTTTT
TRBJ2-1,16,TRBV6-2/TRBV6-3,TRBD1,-,CASSSRTGEAYNEQFF,TGTGCCAGCAGTTCCCGGACAGGAGAAGCCTACAATGAGCAGTTCTTC
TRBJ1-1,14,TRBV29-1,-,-,CSVEEFTGISEAFF,TGCAGCGTTGAAGAGTTTACAGGGATCTCTGAAGCTTTCTTT
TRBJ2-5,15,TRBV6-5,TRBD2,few,CASSSSTSGGETQYF,TGTGCCAGCAGCTCCTCCACTAGCGGGGGCGAGACCCAGTACTTC
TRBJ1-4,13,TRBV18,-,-,CASSPMGEEKLFF,TGTGCCAGCTCACCGATGGGGGAAGAAAAACTGTTTTTT
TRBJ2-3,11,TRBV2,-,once,CASNSADTQYF,TGTGCCAGCAATTCTGCAGATACGCAGTATTTT
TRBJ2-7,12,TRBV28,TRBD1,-,CASSRQGVGQYF,TGTGCCAGCAGTCGACAGGGGGTCGGGCAGTACTTC
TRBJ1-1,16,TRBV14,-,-,CASSLMGLGGITEAFF,TGTGCCAGCAGCCTAATGGGCCTGGGGGGGATAACTGAAGCTTTCTTT
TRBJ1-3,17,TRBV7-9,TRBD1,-,CASSQGQGLEAGNTIYF,TGTGCCAGCAGCCAAGGACAGGGCCTCGAGGCTGGAAACACCATATATTTT
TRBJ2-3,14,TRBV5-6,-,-,CASRSGPDTDTQYF,TGTGCCAGCAGGTCGGGGCCCGACACAGATACGCAGTATTTT
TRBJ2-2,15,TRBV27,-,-,CASRRDTGGTGELFF,TGTGCCAGCCGGAGGGACACCGGCGGGACCGGGGAGCTGTTTTTT
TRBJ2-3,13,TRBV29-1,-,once,CSVVPTSTDTQYF,TGCAGCGTTGTACCAACTAGCACAGATACGCAGTATTTT
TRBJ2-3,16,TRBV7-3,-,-,CASRLTPGTSTDTQYF,TGTGCCAGCAGACTAACCCCCGGGACAAGCACAGATACGCAGTATTTT
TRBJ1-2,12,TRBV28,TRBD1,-,CASSTGVGGYTF,TGTGCCTCCTCCACAGGGGTAGGCGGCTACACCTTC
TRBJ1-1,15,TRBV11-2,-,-,CASSFQLAGNTEAFF,TGTGCCAGCAGCTTCCAATTGGCCGGGAACACTGAAGCTTTCTTT
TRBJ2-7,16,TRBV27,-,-,CASSLYRLDSSYEQYF,TGTGCCAGCAGTTTGTATCGGTTGGATTCCTCCTACGAGCAGTACTTC
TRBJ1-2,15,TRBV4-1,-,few,CASSQDDGANYGYTF,TGCGCCAGCAGCCAAGATGACGGAGCTAACTATGGCTACACCTTC
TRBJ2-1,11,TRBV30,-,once,CAWTLYNEQFF,TGTGCCTGGACCCTTTACAATGAGCAGTTCTTC
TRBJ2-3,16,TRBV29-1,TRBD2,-,CSATWLAGGTTDTQYF,TGCAGCGCGACATGGCTAGCGGGGGGGACCACAGATACGCAGTATTTT
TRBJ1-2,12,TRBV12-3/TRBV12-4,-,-,CASTTQTYGYTF,TGTGCCAGCACCACCCAGACCTATGGCTACACCTTC
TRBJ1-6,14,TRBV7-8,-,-,CASRPRDGNSPLHF,TGTGCCAGCAGACCGCGGGACGGGAATTCACCCCTCCACTTT
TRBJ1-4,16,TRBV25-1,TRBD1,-,CASSVGQGASGEKLFF,TGTGCCAGCAGTGTGGGACAGGGGGCTAGTGGTGAAAAACTGTTTTTT
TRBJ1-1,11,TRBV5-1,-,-,CASSSRDGAIF,TGCGCCAGCAGCTCCCGCGACGGAGCTATCTTT
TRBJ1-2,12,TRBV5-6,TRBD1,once,CASSDRGYGYTF,TGTGCCAGCAGTGACAGGGGGTATGGCTACACCTTC
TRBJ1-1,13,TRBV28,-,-,CASSFNPRTEAFF,TGTGCCAGCAGTTTCAACCCTCGGACTGAAGCTTTCTTT
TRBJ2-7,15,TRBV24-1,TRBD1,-,CATSGPGTGGDEQYF,TGTGCCACCAGTGGCCCCGGGACAGGGGGCGACGAGCAGTACTTC
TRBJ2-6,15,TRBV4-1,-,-,CASSQAGSGANVLTF,TGCGCCAGCAGCCAAGCGGGTTCTGGGGCCAACGTCCTGACTTTC
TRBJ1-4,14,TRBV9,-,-,CASSVGGAREKLFF,TGTGCCAGCAGCGTAGGTGGGGCCAGGGAAAAACTGTTTTTT
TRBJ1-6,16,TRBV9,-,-,CASSVSPQRKRSPLHF,TGTGCCAGCAGCGTTTCCCCTCAGCGTAAACGTTCACCCCTCCACTTT
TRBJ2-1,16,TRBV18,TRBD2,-,CASSRTSGGPNNEQFF,TGTGCCAGCTCACGGACTAGCGGGGGGCCAAACAATGAGCAGTTCTTC
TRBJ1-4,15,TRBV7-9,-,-,CASSLAGRDNEKLFF,TGTGCCAGCAGCTTAGCGGGACGGGATAATGAAAAACTGTTTTTT
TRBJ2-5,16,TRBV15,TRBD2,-,CATSRVAGGQGETQYF,TGTGCCACCAGCAGGGTAGCGGGGGGGCAGGGAGAGACCCAGTACTTC
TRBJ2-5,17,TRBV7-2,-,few,CASSPNRNRVGQETQYF,TGTGCCAGCAGCCCTAACCGCAACAGGGTAGGACAAGAGACCCAGTACTTC
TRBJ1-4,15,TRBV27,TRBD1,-,CASGTGGAPNEKLFF,TGTGCCAGCGGGACAGGGGGCGCCCCTAATGAAAAACTGTTTTTT
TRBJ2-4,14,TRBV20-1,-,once,CSASSGTGGNIQYF,TGCAGTGCTAGTTCGGGAACAGGAGGGAACATTCAGTACTTC
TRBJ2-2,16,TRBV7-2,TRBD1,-,CASSLSGQGGSGELFF,TGTGCCAGCAGCTTATCGGGACAGGGGGGATCCGGGGAGCTGTTTTTT
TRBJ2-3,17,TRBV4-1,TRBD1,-,CASSSPPRDRRTDTQYF,TGCGCCAGCAGTTCTCCTCCCCGGGACAGACGCACAGATACGCAGTATTTT